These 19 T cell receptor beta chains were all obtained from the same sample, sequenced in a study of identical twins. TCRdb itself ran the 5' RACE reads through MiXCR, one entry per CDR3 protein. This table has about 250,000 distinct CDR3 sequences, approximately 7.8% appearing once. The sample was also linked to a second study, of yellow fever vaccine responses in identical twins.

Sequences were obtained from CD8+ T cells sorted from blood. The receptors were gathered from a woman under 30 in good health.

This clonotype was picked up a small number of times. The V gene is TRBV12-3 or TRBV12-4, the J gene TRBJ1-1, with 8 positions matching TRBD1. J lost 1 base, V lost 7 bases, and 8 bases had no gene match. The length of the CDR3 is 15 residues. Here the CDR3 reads CASTAGGGGNTEAFF. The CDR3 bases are TGTGCCAGCACCGCAGGGGGCGGAGGGAACACTGAAGCTTTCTTT.

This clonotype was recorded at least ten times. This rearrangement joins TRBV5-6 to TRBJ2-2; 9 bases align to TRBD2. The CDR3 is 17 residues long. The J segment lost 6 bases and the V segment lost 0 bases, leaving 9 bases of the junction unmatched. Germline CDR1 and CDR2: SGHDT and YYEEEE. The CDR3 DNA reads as TGTGCCAGCAGCTTGGCCAACGCGGGGGGGCTTCCCGGGGAGCTGTTTTTT. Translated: CASSLANAGGLPGELFF.

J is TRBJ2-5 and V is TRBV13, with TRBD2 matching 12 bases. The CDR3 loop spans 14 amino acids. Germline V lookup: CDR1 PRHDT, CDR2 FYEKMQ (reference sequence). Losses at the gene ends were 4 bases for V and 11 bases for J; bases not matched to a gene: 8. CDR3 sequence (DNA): TGTGCCAGCAGCTCAGGACTAGCGGGGATTGGGCAGTACTTC. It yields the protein CASSSGLAGIGQYF.

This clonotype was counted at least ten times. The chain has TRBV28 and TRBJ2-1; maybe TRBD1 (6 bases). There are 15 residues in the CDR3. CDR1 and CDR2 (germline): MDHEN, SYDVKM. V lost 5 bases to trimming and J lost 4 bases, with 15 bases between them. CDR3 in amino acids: CASSSGQLSYNEQFF. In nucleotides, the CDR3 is TGTGCCAGCAGTAGTGGACAGTTATCTTACAATGAGCAGTTCTTC. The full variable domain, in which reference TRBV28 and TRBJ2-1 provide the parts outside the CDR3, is DVKVTQSSRYLVKRTGEKVFLECVQDMDHENMFWYRQDPGLGLRLIYFSYDVKMKEKGDIPEGYSVSREKKERFSLILESASTNQTSMYLCASSSGQLSYNEQFFGPGTRLTVL.

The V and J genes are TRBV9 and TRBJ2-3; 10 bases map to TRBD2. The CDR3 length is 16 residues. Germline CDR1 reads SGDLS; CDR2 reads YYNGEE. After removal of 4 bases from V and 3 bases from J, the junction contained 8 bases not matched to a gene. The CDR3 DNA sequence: TGTGCCAGCAGCCTTAAAGCGGGAGGGCCGACAGATACGCAGTATTTT. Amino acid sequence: CASSLKAGGPTDTQYF.

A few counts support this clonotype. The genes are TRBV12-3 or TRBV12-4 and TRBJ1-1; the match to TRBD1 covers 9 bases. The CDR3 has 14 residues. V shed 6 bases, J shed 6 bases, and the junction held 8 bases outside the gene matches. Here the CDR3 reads CASSRTGGNAEAFF. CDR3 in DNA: TGTGCCAGCAGCCGCACAGGGGGCAACGCTGAAGCTTTCTTT.

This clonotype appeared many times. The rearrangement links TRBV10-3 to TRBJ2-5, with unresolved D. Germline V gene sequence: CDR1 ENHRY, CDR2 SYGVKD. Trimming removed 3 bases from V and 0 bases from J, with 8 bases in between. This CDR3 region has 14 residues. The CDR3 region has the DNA TGTGCCATCAGTGATAGGCAAAACCAAGAGACCCAGTACTTC. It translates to CAISDRQNQETQYF.

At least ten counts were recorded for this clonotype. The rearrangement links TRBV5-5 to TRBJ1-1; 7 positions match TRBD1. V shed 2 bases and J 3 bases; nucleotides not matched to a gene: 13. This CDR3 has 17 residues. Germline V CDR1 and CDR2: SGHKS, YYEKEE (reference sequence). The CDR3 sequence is CASSLRQGVGVHTEAFF. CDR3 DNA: TGTGCCAGCAGCTTAAGGCAGGGGGTCGGGGTACACACTGAAGCTTTCTTT.

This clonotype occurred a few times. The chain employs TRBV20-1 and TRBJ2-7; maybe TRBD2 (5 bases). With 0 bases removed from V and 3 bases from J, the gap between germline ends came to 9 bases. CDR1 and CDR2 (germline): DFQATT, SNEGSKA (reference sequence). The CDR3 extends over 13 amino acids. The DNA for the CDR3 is TGCAGTGCTAGAGATGTCGGGGTCTACGAGCAGTACGTC. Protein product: CSARDVGVYEQYV.

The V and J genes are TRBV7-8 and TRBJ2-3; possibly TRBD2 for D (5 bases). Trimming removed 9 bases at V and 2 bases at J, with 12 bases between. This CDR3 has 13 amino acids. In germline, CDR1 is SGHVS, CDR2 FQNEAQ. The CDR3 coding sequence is TGTGCCAGTGCGCGGGTGTACACAGATACGCAGTATTTT. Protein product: CASARVYTDTQYF.

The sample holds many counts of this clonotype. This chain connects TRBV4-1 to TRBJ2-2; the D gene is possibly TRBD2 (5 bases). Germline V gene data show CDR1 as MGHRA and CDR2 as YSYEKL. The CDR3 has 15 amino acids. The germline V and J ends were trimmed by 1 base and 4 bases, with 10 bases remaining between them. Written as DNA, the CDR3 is TGCGCCAGCAGCCAAGCGGGCGGACTCACCGGGGAGCTGTTTTTT. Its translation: CASSQAGGLTGELFF.

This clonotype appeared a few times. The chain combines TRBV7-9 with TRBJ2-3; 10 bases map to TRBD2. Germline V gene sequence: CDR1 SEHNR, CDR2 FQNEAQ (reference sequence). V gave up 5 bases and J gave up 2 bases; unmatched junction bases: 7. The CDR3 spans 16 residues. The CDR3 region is CASSLTTSGFTDTQYF. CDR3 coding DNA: TGTGCCAGCAGCCTAACGACTAGCGGGTTCACAGATACGCAGTATTTT.

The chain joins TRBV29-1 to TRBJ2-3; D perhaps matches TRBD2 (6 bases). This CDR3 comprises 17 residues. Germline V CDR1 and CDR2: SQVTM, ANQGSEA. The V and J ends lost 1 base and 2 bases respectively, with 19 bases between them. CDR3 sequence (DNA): TGCAGCGTTGAAGGTTTTGGAACTAGCACCGACACAGATACGCAGTATTTT. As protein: CSVEGFGTSTDTDTQYF.

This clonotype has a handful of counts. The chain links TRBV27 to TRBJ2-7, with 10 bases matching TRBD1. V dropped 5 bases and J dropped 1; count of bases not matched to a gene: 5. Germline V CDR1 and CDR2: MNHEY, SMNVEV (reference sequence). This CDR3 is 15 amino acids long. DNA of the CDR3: TGTGCCAGCAGTCCCGGGACAGGGGTTTCCTACGAGCAGTACGTC. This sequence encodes CASSPGTGVSYEQYV.

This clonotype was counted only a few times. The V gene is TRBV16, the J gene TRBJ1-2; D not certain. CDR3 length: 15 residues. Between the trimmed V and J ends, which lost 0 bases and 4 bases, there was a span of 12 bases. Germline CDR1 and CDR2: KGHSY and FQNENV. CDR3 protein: CASSQSPGAFYGYTF. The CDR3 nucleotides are TGTGCCAGCAGCCAATCCCCAGGCGCATTCTATGGCTACACCTTC.

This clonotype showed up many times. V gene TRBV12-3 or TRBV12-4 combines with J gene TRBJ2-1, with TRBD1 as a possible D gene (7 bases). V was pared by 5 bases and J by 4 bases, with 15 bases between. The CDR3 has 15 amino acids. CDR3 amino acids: CASSRQGGRYNEQFF. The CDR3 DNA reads TGTGCCAGCAGTCGACAGGGAGGTCGGTACAATGAGCAGTTCTTC.

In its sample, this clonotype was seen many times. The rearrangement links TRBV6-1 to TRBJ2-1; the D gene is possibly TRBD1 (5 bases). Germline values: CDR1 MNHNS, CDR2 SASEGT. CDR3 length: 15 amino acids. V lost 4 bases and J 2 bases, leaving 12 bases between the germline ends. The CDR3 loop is CASSGQGAPYNEQFF. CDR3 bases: TGTGCCAGCAGTGGGCAAGGGGCCCCCTACAATGAGCAGTTCTTC.

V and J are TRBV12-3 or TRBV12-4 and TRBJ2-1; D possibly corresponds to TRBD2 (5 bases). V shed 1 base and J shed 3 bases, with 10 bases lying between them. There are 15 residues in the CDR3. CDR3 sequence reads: CASSLGGLDYNEQFF. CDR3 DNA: TGTGCCAGCAGTTTAGGAGGGCTAGACTACAATGAGCAGTTCTTC.

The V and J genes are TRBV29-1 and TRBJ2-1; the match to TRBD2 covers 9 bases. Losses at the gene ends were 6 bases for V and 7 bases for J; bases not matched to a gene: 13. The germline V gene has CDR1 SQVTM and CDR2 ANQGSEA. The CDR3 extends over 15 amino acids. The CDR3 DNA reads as TGCAGCGTGGTCGTGGGGACTAGCTTCCTGAATGAGCAGTTCTTC. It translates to CSVVVGTSFLNEQFF.